The source of this TCR beta chain is a study of T cell responses to AZD1222 COVID-19 vaccine. Germline V gene data show CDR1 as GTSNPN and CDR2 as SVGIG (reference sequence). With 2 bases removed from V and 13 bases from J, the gap between germline ends came to 12 bases. The CDR3 runs 12 residues. Clones were read by immunoSEQ multiplex PCR, and TCRdb kept only the in-frame ones, dropping some. The sample lists some 180,000 clones, approximately 93% occurring once. Worth noting for this clone: Its antigen remains unidentified.

General study points: Of the AZD1222 recipients, only 5 or 6 were seropositive at baseline. Unmutated regions of variants are reportedly targeted by nearly half of spike-specific TCRs. Donors were largely white British and mainly female; clonal diversity was possibly underestimated. CD4 TCRs associated with vaccination spanned spike, dominating at 160-218 and 743-854.

V usage is TRBV30 and J usage is TRBJ1-6; no firm D call. This sequence was found in an adult who received the AZD1222 COVID-19 vaccine. Sequenced material: peripheral blood, taken 28 days after the second AZD1222 dose. CDR3 nucleotide sequence: TGTGCCTGGAGTAAGGACCGGCGGCCCCTCCACTTT. Its protein product is CAWSKDRRPLHF.